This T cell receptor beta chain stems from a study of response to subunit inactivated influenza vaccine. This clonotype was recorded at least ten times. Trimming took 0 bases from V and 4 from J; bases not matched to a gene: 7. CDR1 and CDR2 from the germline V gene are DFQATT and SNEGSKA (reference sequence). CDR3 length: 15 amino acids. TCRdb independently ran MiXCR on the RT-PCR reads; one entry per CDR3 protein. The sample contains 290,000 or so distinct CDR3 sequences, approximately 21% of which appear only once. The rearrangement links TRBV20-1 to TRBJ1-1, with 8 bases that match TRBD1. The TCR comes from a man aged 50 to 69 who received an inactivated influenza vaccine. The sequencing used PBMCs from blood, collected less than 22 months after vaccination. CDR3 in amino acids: CSARDQTGGGTEAFF. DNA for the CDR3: TGCAGTGCTAGAGACCAAACAGGGGGAGGCACTGAAGCTTTCTTT.